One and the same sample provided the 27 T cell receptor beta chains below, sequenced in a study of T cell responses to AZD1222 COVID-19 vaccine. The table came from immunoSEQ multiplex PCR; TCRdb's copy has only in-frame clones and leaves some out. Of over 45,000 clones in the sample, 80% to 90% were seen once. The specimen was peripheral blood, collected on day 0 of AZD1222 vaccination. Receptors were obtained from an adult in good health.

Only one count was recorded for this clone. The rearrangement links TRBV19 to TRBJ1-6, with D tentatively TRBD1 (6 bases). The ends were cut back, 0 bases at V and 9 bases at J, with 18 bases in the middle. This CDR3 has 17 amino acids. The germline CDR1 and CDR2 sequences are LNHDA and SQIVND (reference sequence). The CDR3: CASSIDRGGETRSPLHF. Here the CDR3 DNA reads TGTGCCAGTAGTATAGATCGGGGGGGCGAGACGCGTTCACCCCTCCACTTT. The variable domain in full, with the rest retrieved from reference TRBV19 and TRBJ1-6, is DGGITQSPKYLFRKEGQNVTLSCEQNLNHDAMYWYRQDPGQGLRLIYYSQIVNDFQKGDIAEGYSVSREKKESFPLTVTSAQKNPTAFYLCASSIDRGGETRSPLHFGNGTRLTVT.

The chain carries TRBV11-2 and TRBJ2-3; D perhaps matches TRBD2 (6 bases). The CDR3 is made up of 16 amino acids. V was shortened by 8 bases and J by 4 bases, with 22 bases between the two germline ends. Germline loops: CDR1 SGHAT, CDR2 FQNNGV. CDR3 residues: CASHLGGGVSSDTQYF. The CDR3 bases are TGTGCCAGCCATCTGGGGGGTGGGGTTAGTTCAGATACGCAGTATTTT.

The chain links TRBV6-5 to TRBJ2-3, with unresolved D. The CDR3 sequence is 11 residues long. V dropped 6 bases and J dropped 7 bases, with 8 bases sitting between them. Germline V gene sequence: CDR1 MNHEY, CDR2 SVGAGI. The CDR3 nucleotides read TGTGCCAGCAGACTACATTATACGCAGTATTTT. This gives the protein CASRLHYTQYF.

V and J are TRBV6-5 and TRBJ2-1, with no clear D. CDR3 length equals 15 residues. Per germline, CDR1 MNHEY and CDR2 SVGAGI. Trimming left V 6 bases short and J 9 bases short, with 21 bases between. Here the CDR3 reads CASSRTPDYGSEQFF. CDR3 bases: TGTGCCAGCAGCCGAACCCCCGATTACGGAAGTGAGCAGTTCTTC.

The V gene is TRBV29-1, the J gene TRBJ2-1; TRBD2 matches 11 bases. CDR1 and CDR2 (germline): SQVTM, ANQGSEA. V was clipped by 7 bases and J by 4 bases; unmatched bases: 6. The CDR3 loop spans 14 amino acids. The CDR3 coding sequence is TGCAGCGGACAATTAGCGGGGGGGTACAATGAGCAGTTCTTC. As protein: CSGQLAGGYNEQFF.

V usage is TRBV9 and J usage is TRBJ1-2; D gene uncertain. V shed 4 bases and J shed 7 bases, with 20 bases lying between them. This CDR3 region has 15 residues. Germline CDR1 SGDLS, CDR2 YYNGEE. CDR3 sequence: CASSPRWNGVGGYTF. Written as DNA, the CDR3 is TGTGCCAGCAGCCCGAGGTGGAATGGGGTTGGTGGCTACACCTTC.

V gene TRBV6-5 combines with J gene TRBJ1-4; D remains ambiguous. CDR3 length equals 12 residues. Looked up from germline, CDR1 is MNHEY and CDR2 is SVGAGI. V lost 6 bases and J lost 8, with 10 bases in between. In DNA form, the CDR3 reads TGTGCCAGCAGCTCCTACGGGGAAAAACTGTTTTTT. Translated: CASSSYGEKLFF.

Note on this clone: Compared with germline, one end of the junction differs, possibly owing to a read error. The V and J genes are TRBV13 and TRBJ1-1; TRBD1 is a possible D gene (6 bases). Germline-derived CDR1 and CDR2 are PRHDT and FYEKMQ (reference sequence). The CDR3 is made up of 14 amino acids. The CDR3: CASSLGGRYTEAFF. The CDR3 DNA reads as TGTGCCAGCAGTTTAGGGGGGCGGTACACTGAAGCTTTCTTT.

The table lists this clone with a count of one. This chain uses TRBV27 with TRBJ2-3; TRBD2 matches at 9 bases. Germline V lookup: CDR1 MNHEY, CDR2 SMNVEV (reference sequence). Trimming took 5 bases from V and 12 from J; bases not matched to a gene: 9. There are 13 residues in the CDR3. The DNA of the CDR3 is TGTGCCAGCAGTCAGACTAGCGGATGGCTTCAGTATTTT. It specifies CASSQTSGWLQYF.

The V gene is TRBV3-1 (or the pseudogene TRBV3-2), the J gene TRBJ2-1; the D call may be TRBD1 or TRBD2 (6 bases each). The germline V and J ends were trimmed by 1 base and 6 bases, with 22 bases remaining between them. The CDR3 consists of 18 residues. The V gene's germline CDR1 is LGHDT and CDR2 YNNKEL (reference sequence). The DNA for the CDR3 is TGTGCCAGCAGCCAAGGAAAAGGTTTGGGGGGCCCTTCCAATGAGCAGTTCTTC. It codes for CASSQGKGLGGPSNEQFF.

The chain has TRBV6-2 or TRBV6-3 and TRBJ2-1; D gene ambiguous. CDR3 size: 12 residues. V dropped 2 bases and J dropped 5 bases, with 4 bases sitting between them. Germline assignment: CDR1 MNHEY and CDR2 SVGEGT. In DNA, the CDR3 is TGTGCCAGCAGTTACCGAGACAATGAGCAGTTCTTC. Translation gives CASSYRDNEQFF.

CDR3 coding DNA: TGTGCCACCGGGCGACAGGGTGCTTTCATAGAGACCCAGTACTTC. Protein: CATGRQGAFIETQYF. This rearrangement joins TRBV5-5 to TRBJ2-5; 7 bases align to TRBD1. The CDR3 covers 15 residues. Trimming at V came to 9 bases and at J to 4 bases, leaving 15 bases not matched to a gene. Germline CDR1 and CDR2: SGHKS and YYEKEE (reference sequence).

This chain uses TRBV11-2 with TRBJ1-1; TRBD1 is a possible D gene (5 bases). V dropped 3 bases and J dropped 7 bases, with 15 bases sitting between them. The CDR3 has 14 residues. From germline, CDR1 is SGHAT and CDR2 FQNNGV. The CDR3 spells CASSLPGGRDEAFF. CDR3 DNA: TGTGCCAGCAGCTTGCCGGGGGGACGGGATGAAGCTTTCTTT.

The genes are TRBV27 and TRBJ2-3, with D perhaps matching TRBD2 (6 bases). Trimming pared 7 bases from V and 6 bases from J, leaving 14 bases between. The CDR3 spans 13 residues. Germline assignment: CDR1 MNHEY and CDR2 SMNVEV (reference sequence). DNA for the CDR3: TGTGCCAGCACTCGCGGGGCGAGCGATACGCAGTATTTT. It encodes CASTRGASDTQYF.

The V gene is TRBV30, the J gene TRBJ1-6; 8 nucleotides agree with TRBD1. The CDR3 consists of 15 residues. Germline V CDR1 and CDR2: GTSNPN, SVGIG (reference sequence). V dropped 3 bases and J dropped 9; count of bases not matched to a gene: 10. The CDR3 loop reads CAWRETGQGASPLHF. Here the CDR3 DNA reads TGTGCCTGGAGGGAAACTGGACAGGGCGCTTCACCCCTCCACTTT.

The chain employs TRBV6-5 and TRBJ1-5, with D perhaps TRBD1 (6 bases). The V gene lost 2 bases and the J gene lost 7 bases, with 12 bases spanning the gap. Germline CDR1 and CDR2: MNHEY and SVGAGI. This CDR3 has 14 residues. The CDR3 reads CASSYDTGYQPQHF. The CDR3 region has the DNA TGTGCCAGCAGTTACGACACAGGGTACCAGCCCCAGCATTTT.

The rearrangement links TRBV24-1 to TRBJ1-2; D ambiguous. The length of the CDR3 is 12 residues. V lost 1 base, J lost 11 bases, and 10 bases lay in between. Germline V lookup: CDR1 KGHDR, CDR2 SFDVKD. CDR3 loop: CATSDFGLGYTF. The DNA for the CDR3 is TGTGCCACCAGTGATTTCGGCCTCGGGTACACCTTC.

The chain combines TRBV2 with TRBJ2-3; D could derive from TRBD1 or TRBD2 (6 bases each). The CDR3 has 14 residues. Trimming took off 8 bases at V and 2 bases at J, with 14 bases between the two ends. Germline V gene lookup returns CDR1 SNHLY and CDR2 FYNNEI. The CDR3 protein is CASAGHGTTDTQYF. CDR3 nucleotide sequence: TGTGCCAGCGCGGGACACGGGACCACAGATACGCAGTATTTT.

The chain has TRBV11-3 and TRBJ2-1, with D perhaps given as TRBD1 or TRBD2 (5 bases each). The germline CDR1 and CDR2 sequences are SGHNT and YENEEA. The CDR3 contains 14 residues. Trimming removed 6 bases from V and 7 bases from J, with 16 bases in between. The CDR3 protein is CASSSSGDVNEQFF. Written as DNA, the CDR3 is TGTGCCAGCAGTTCCTCCGGGGACGTGAATGAGCAGTTCTTC.

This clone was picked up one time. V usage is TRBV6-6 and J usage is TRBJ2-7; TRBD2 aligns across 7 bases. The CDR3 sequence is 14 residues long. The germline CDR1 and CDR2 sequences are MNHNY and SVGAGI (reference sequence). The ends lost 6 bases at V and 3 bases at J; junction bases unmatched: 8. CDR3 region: CASSSNGDYYEQYF. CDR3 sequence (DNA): TGTGCCAGCAGCTCGAACGGGGACTACTACGAGCAGTACTTC.

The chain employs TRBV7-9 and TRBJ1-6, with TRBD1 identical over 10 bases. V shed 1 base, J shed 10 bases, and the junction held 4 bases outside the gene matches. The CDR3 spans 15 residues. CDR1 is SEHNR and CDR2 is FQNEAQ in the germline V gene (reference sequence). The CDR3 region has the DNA TGTGCCAGCAGCTTAGGAGACAGGGGGCGATCACCCCTCCACTTT. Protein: CASSLGDRGRSPLHF.

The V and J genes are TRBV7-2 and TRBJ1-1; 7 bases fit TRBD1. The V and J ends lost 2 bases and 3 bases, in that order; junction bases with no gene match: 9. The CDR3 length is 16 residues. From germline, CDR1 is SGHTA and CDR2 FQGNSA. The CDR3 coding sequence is TGTGCCAGCAGCTTAACACAGGGGTTAAGTCACACTGAAGCTTTCTTT. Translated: CASSLTQGLSHTEAFF.

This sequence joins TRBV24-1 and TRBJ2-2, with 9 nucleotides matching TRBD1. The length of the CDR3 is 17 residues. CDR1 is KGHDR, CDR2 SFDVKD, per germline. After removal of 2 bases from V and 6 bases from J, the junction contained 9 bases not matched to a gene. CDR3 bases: TGTGCCACCAGTGATTCTGACAGGGGGGCCTTAGCCGGGGAGCTGTTTTTT. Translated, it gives CATSDSDRGALAGELFF.

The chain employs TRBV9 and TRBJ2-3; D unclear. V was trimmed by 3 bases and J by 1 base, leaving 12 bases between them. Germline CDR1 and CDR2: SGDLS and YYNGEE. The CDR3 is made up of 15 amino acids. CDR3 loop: CASSETPSGTDTQYF. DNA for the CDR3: TGTGCCAGCAGCGAGACACCTTCGGGCACAGATACGCAGTATTTT.

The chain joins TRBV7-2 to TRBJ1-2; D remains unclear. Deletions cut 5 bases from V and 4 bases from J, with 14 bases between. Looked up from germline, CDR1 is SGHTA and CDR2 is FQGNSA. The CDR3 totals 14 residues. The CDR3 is CASSPELWGYGYTF. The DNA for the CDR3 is TGTGCCAGCAGCCCCGAGCTTTGGGGCTATGGCTACACCTTC.

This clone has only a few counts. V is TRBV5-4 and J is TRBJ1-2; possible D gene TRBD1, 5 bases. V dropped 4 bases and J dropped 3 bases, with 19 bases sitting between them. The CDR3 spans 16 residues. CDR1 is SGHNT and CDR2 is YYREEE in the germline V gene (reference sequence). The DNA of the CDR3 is TGTGCCAGCAGCCCCAGCCCGGGACCGGCAGACTATGGCTACACCTTC. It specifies CASSPSPGPADYGYTF.

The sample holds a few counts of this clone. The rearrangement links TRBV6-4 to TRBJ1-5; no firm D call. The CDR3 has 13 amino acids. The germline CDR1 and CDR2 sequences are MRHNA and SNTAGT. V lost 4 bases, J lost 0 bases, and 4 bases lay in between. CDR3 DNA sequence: TGTGCCAGCAGTGTTGCTAGCAATCAGCCCCAGCATTTT. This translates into CASSVASNQPQHF.